Following are 24 T cell receptor beta chains from one sample sequenced in a study of early T cells in non-severe SARS-CoV-2 infection. TCRdb called the 5' RACE reads again in MiXCR, with one record for every CDR3 protein. This table has some 70,000 distinct CDR3 sequences, 9.1% appearing once. Sequenced input: whole blood. These receptors were taken from an adult who was a healthcare worker with PCR-confirmed SARS-CoV-2 infection or an uninfected control (not recorded which).

The rearrangement links TRBV18 to TRBJ1-2, with 8 nucleotides matching TRBD1. CDR3 length: 16 amino acids. With V trimmed by 0 bases and J by 7 bases, 10 bases remained unmatched. The V gene's germline CDR1 is KGHSH and CDR2 LQKENI. The CDR3 region is CASSPPSMQGAVGYTF. In DNA form, the CDR3 reads TGTGCCAGCTCACCACCGAGTATGCAGGGGGCAGTTGGCTACACCTTC. The full variable domain, in which reference TRBV18 and TRBJ1-2 provide the parts outside the CDR3, is NAGVMQNPRHLVRRRGQEARLRCSPMKGHSHVYWYRQLPEEGLKFMVYLQKENIIDESGMPKERFSAEFPKEGPSILRIQQVVRGDSAAYFCASSPPSMQGAVGYTFGSGTRLTVV.

This clonotype has more than one count but fewer than ten. J is TRBJ2-3 and V is TRBV20-1, with 10 bases matching TRBD2. V lost 4 bases and J lost 4; bases outside the gene matches: 11. The CDR3 spans 16 residues. Germline V gene lookup returns CDR1 DFQATT and CDR2 SNEGSKA (reference sequence). The CDR3 protein is CSATSLSGRAADTQYF. CDR3 nucleotides: TGCAGTGCTACCAGCTTGAGCGGGAGGGCCGCAGATACGCAGTATTTT.

This clonotype has a handful of counts. V and J are TRBV2 and TRBJ1-1; TRBD1 matches 7 bases. The trim removed 3 bases at V and 5 bases at J, leaving 3 bases unmatched. The germline V gene has CDR1 SNHLY and CDR2 FYNNEI. The CDR3 length is 13 residues. CDR3 DNA: TGTGCCAGCAGTGAGCAGGGGGGGACTGAAGCTTTCTTT. This gives the protein CASSEQGGTEAFF.

There are a few counts of this clonotype. The chain links TRBV28 to TRBJ1-1; 7 bases fit TRBD1. The CDR3 is 15 amino acids. Germline CDR1 MDHEN, CDR2 SYDVKM. V shed 6 bases, J shed 1 base, and the junction held 8 bases outside the gene matches. CDR3 DNA sequence: TGTGCCAGCAGGCCTAGGACAGGAAGGAACACTGAAGCTTTCTTT. This translates into CASRPRTGRNTEAFF.

This chain uses TRBV2 with TRBJ1-1; a possible D gene is TRBD1 (5 bases). Looked up from germline, CDR1 is SNHLY and CDR2 is FYNNEI. V was trimmed by 2 bases and J by 0 bases, leaving 7 bases between them. The CDR3 sequence is 14 residues long. Written as DNA, the CDR3 is TGTGCCAGCAGTGAACGGGGGATGAACACTGAAGCTTTCTTT. This encodes CASSERGMNTEAFF.

The rearrangement links TRBV5-1 to TRBJ2-1, with 9 bases identical to TRBD2. Germline assignment: CDR1 SGHRS and CDR2 YFSETQ. This CDR3 region has 13 residues. After removal of 6 bases from V and 4 bases from J, the junction contained 2 bases not matched to a gene. CDR3 in amino acids: CASTLAGYNEQFF. Here the CDR3 DNA reads TGCGCCAGCACCCTAGCGGGATACAATGAGCAGTTCTTC.

For the CDR3, the DNA is TGCAGTGCTGTGGGACAGGCCACTGAAGCTTTCTTT. Residues: CSAVGQATEAFF. The V gene is TRBV20-1, the J gene TRBJ1-1; 8 nucleotides line up with TRBD1. The V gene end was trimmed by 5 bases and the J gene end by 4 bases; junction bases not matched to a gene: 3. In germline, CDR1 is DFQATT, CDR2 SNEGSKA (reference sequence). The CDR3 length is 12 residues.

This clonotype appeared a few times. The chain recombines TRBV20-1 with TRBJ2-7, with TRBD2 matching over 13 bases. The length of the CDR3 is 16 residues. V was pared by 3 bases and J by 3 bases, with 8 bases of the junction left unmatched. Germline V gives CDR1 DFQATT, CDR2 SNEGSKA (reference sequence). This chain's CDR3 is CSASSAGTSGNYEQYF. DNA for the CDR3: TGCAGTGCTAGTTCAGCCGGGACTAGCGGGAACTACGAGCAGTACTTC.

The chain uses TRBV27 and TRBJ2-7; TRBD1 agrees at 11 bases. The CDR3 length is 14 residues. From germline, CDR1 is MNHEY and CDR2 SMNVEV (reference sequence). V lost 5 bases to trimming and J lost 4 bases; unmatched junction nucleotides: 4. The CDR3 is CASSRTGGWYEQYF. The DNA for the CDR3 is TGTGCCAGCAGTCGGACAGGGGGCTGGTACGAGCAGTACTTC.

The V and J genes are TRBV25-1 and TRBJ2-5; D gene uncertain. Germline CDR1 is MGHDK and CDR2 is SYGVNS. The CDR3 is 13 residues long. The V end was cut by 1 base, the J end by 1 base, with 4 bases between. CDR3 bases: TGTGCCAGCAGTGAATTTGGCCAAGAGACCCAGTACTTC. Residues: CASSEFGQETQYF.

This clonotype occurred many times. The chain carries TRBV20-1 and TRBJ1-4; 8 bases agree with TRBD1. Germline lookup yields CDR1 DFQATT and CDR2 SNEGSKA (reference sequence). V was pared by 5 bases and J by 7 bases, with 9 bases of the junction left unmatched. This CDR3 spans 14 amino acids. CDR3 in DNA: TGCAGTGCTCCACCCGTGACAGGGGTTGAAAAACTGTTTTTT. Amino acids: CSAPPVTGVEKLFF.

This clonotype has a count of ten or more. The rearrangement links TRBV20-1 to TRBJ1-1; D not resolved. Trimming took off 1 base at V and 6 bases at J, with 9 bases between the two ends. The CDR3 spans 12 residues. Germline V gene data show CDR1 as DFQATT and CDR2 as SNEGSKA (reference sequence). CDR3: CSARVSESEAFF. The CDR3 DNA reads TGCAGTGCTAGAGTAAGCGAATCTGAAGCTTTCTTT.

In its sample, this clonotype was seen a few times. The chain uses TRBV15 and TRBJ2-5, with D tentatively TRBD2 (5 bases). CDR3 length equals 12 residues. V lost 3 bases and J lost 9, with 11 bases in between. Per germline, CDR1 LNHNV and CDR2 YYDKDF (reference sequence). For the CDR3, the DNA is TGTGCCACCAGCAGGCTGACCGGGGCCCAGTACTTC. It encodes CATSRLTGAQYF.

This clonotype was found a few times. This chain uses TRBV20-1 with TRBJ2-7, with TRBD2 identical over 7 bases. The CDR3 is made up of 14 amino acids. With 2 bases clipped from V and 7 bases from J, the junction kept 11 bases outside the gene matches. CDR1 and CDR2 from the germline V gene are DFQATT and SNEGSKA (reference sequence). The DNA of the CDR3 is TGCAGTGCTAGATCCGGGACTACCTCCTTGGAGCAGTACTTC. It is translated as CSARSGTTSLEQYF.

The chain uses TRBV18 and TRBJ2-1; 8 nucleotides agree with TRBD1. CDR3 size: 14 residues. Germline CDR1 is KGHSH and CDR2 is LQKENI. The junction had 4 bases not matched to a gene; V was cut back by 2 bases and J by 7 bases. The CDR3 region has the DNA TGTGCCAGCTCACCAGCCAGGGGGCGGAATGAGCAGTTCTTC. Protein product: CASSPARGRNEQFF.

The chain is built from TRBV19 and TRBJ1-2, with D perhaps TRBD1 (6 bases). The CDR3 spans 14 residues. Germline CDR1 and CDR2: LNHDA and SQIVND (reference sequence). The V end was cut by 5 bases, the J end by 8 bases, with 18 bases between. This CDR3 reads CASSLLDRSEGYTF. DNA for the CDR3: TGTGCCAGTAGTCTCCTGGACAGATCTGAGGGCTACACCTTC.

This clonotype has more than one count but fewer than ten. The chain couples TRBV2 to TRBJ1-1; 8 bases match TRBD1. With 6 bases clipped from V and 3 bases from J, the junction kept 6 bases outside the gene matches. The CDR3 length is 14 residues. Germline V lookup: CDR1 SNHLY, CDR2 FYNNEI. As DNA, the CDR3 is TGTGCCAGCAGCCCAGGGGGCGCGCACACTGAAGCTTTCTTT. Translated: CASSPGGAHTEAFF.

The chain employs TRBV10-3 and TRBJ2-3; 9 bases are a match to TRBD1. Germline trimming cut 10 bases from V and 6 bases from J; bases unmatched to any gene: 8. This CDR3 spans 13 amino acids. CDR1 and CDR2 (germline): ENHRY, SYGVKD. CDR3 residues: CATEGTGFDTQYF. The CDR3 DNA reads as TGTGCCACCGAGGGGACAGGGTTCGATACGCAGTATTTT.

This clonotype was found many times. This chain connects TRBV5-1 to TRBJ2-4; 11 bases are shared with TRBD2. V lost 0 bases, J lost 0 bases, and 5 bases stayed unmatched. Per germline, CDR1 SGHRS and CDR2 YFSETQ. CDR3 length equals 18 residues. The CDR3 here is CASSLEIAGGLAKNIQYF. CDR3 DNA sequence: TGCGCCAGCAGCTTGGAAATAGCGGGAGGGTTAGCCAAAAACATTCAGTACTTC.

The V and J genes are TRBV20-1 and TRBJ1-4, with 9 nucleotides matching TRBD1. This CDR3 contains 16 residues. V lost 3 bases to trimming and J lost 5 bases; unmatched junction nucleotides: 10. Looked up from germline, CDR1 is DFQATT and CDR2 is SNEGSKA (reference sequence). CDR3 coding DNA: TGCAGTGCTAGCCGGGACAGGGCTACATGGAATGAAAAACTGTTTTTT. It is translated as CSASRDRATWNEKLFF.

J is TRBJ2-1 and V is TRBV2; D is uncertain. V gave up 3 bases and J gave up 4 bases, with 4 bases separating them. The CDR3 runs 12 residues. The germline CDR1 and CDR2 sequences are SNHLY and FYNNEI. CDR3 DNA: TGTGCCAGCAGTGAGGGGTACAATGAGCAGTTCTTC. It specifies CASSEGYNEQFF.

There are a few counts of this clonotype. This rearrangement joins TRBV5-1 to TRBJ2-3; D is possibly TRBD1 (6 bases). V was pared by 7 bases and J by 2 bases, with 17 bases between. The CDR3 consists of 15 residues. Germline values: CDR1 SGHRS, CDR2 YFSETQ. DNA for the CDR3: TGCGCCAGCGCGGGTACAGGGATTCTCACAGATACGCAGTATTTT. It is translated as CASAGTGILTDTQYF.

CDR3 in amino acids: CASSLAGDGEQFF. The DNA for the CDR3 is TGTGCCAGCAGCTTAGCGGGGGATGGTGAGCAGTTCTTC. V is TRBV7-2 and J is TRBJ2-1, with D perhaps TRBD1 or TRBD2 (5 bases each). V shed 0 bases and J shed 9 bases, with 9 bases lying between them. Germline assignment: CDR1 SGHTA and CDR2 FQGNSA. The length of the CDR3 is 13 residues.

This clonotype was observed many times. V and J are TRBV5-1 and TRBJ2-1; D uncertain. Germline V lookup: CDR1 SGHRS, CDR2 YFSETQ. CDR3 length equals 17 residues. V gave up 4 bases and J gave up 9 bases, with 26 bases separating them. CDR3 protein: CASSANAANSFYREQFF. The CDR3 nucleotides are TGCGCCAGCAGCGCAAATGCGGCTAATTCTTTTTACCGTGAGCAGTTCTTC. The full variable domain, rest sourced from reference TRBV5-1 and TRBJ2-1, is KAGVTQTPRYLIKTRGQQVTLSCSPISGHRSVSWYQQTPGQGLQFLFEYFSETQRNKGNFPGRFSGRQFSNSRSEMNVSTLELGDSALYLCASSANAANSFYREQFFGPGTRLTVL.